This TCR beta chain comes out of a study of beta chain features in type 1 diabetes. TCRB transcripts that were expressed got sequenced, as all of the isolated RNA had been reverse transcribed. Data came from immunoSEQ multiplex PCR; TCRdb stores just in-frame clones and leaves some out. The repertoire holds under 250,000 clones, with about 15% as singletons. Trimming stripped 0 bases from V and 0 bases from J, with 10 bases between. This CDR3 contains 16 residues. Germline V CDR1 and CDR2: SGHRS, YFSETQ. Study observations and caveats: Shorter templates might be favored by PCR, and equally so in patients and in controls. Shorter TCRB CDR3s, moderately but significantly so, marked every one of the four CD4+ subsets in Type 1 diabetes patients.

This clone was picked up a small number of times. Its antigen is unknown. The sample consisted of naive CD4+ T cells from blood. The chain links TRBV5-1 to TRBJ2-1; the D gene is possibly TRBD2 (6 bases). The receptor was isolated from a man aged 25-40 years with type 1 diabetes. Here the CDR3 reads CASSLDSGSSYNEQFF. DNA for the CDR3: TGCGCCAGCAGCTTGGATAGCGGAAGCTCCTACAATGAGCAGTTCTTC.